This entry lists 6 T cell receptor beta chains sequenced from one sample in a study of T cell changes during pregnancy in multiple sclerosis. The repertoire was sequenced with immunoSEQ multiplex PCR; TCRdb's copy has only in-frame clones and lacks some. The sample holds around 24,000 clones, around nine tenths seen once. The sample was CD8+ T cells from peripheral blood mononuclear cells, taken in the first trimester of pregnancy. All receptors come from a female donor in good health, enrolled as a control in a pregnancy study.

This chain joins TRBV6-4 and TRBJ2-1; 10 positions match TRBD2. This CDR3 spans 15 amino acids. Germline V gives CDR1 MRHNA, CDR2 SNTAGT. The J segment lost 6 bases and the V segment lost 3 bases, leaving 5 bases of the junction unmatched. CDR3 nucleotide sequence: TGTGCCAGCAGTGAAGGGTCTAGCGGGAGCAATGAGCAGTTCTTC. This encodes CASSEGSSGSNEQFF.

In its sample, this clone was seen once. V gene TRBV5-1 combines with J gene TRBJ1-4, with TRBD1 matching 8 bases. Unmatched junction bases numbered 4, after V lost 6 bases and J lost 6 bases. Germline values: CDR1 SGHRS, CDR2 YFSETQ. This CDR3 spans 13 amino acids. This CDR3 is CASKGQGYEKLFF. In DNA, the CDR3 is TGCGCCAGCAAAGGACAGGGCTATGAAAAACTGTTTTTT.

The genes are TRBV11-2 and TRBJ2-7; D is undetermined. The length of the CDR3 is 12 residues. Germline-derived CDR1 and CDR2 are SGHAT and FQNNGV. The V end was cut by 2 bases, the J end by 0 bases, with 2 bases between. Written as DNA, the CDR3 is TGTGCCAGCAGCTTACTCTCCTACGAGCAGTACTTC. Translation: CASSLLSYEQYF.

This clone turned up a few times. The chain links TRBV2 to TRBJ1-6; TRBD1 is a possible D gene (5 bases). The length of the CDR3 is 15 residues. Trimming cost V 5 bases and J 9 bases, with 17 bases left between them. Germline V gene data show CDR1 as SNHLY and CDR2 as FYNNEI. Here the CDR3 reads CASSLGEDRFSPLHF. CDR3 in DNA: TGTGCCAGCAGTTTGGGGGAGGATCGCTTTTCACCCCTCCACTTT.

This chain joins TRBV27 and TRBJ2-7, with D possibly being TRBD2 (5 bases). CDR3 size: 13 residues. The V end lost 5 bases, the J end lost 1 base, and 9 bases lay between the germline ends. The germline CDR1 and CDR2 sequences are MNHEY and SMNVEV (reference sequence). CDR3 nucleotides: TGTGCCAGCAGTCCCGGACTTTCCTACGAGCAGTACTTC. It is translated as CASSPGLSYEQYF.

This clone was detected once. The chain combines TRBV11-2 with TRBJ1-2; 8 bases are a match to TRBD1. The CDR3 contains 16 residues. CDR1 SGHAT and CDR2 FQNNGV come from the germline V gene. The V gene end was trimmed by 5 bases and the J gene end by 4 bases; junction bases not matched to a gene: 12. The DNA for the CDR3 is TGTGCCAGCAGCCCGACGCCGACAGGGGATGGCTATGGCTACACCTTC. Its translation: CASSPTPTGDGYGYTF.